The 28 T cell receptor beta chains presented below share a single source sample, sequenced in a study of metastatic and nonmetastatic thyroid tumors. TCRdb reassembled clones from the PCR reads with MiXCR. The table lists 20,000 to 25,000 clones, 13% to 15% of them singletons, with roughly 15% in the top ten. All patients were untreated before thyroid surgery. Specimen: tumor tissue. The receptors were gathered from a female donor with papillary thyroid cancer or a benign thyroid nodule (not recorded which). Some clones in this sample may be carry-over from other donors' samples.

This clone has a handful of counts. A much larger clone differs by one base, so this may be a read error. Other DNA sequences in the sample encode the same CDR3. The CDR3 DNA follows: TGCGCCAGCAGCCCCCGACGGGGGAACCAAGAGACTCAGTACTTC. It specifies CASSPRRGNQETQYF. This sequence joins TRBV5-1 and TRBJ2-5; D is perhaps TRBD2 (6 bases). Germline V lookup: CDR1 SGHRS, CDR2 YFSETQ. The CDR3 has 15 amino acids.

The sample holds many counts of this clone. The chain is built from TRBV5-1 and TRBJ1-1; 7 nucleotides agree with TRBD1. Germline lookup yields CDR1 SGHRS and CDR2 YFSETQ. This CDR3 region has 15 residues. V lost 4 bases to trimming and J lost 2 bases; unmatched junction nucleotides: 8. CDR3 sequence reads: CASSASTGRNTEAFF. The CDR3 DNA is TGCGCCAGCAGCGCGTCGACAGGGCGAAACACTGAAGCTTTCTTT.

The rearrangement links TRBV20-1 to TRBJ2-2; 9 nucleotides match TRBD1. The length of the CDR3 is 14 residues. Germline values: CDR1 DFQATT, CDR2 SNEGSKA (reference sequence). Trimming cost V 6 bases and J 6 bases; bases outside gene matches: 8. The DNA of the CDR3 is TGCAGTGCAGGACAGGGGCCTCATTCCGGGGAGCTGTTTTTT. It yields the protein CSAGQGPHSGELFF.

This clone has more than one count but fewer than ten. The gene calls are TRBV6-2 or TRBV6-3 and TRBJ2-3, with D unclear. From germline, CDR1 is MNHEY and CDR2 SVGEGT. The CDR3 is 14 residues long. V dropped 3 bases and J dropped 4 bases, with 11 bases sitting between them. CDR3 region: CASSYLVAADTQYF. CDR3 bases: TGTGCCAGCAGTTATTTGGTGGCAGCAGATACGCAGTATTTT.

In this sample, this clone turned up many times. The chain carries TRBV6-1 and TRBJ2-5, with no clear D. CDR1 is MNHNS, CDR2 SASEGT, per germline. Trimming removed 5 bases at V and 4 bases at J, with 11 bases between. CDR3 length equals 13 residues. CDR3 DNA: TGTGCCAGCAGTTCCCCGGAATCAGAGACCCAGTACTTC. Its protein product is CASSSPESETQYF.

By share, this clone counts as medium-sized. The genes are TRBV27 and TRBJ2-7; D may be TRBD2 (5 bases). This CDR3 contains 13 residues. V was shortened by 2 bases and J by 9 bases, with 14 bases between the two germline ends. Germline loops: CDR1 MNHEY, CDR2 SMNVEV (reference sequence). The CDR3: CASSLRESLRQYF. The CDR3 nucleotides read TGTGCCAGCAGTTTAAGGGAGTCACTTCGGCAGTACTTC.

In the case of this clone: This may come from a read error, since a much larger clone is one base off. This chain's CDR3 is CASSPMVPPRATNEKLFF. The CDR3 coding sequence is TGTGCCAGCAGTCCTATGGTACCGCCGAGAGCAACTAATGAAAAACTGTTTTTT. The chain links TRBV6-5 to TRBJ1-4; D gene unclear. From germline, CDR1 is MNHEY and CDR2 SVGAGI. The ends were cut back, 5 bases at V and 0 bases at J, with 19 bases in the middle. The length of the CDR3 is 18 residues.

This chain uses TRBV5-4 with TRBJ1-1; maybe TRBD1 (5 bases). From germline, CDR1 is SGHNT and CDR2 YYREEE (reference sequence). The germline V and J ends were trimmed by 5 bases and 5 bases, with 13 bases remaining between them. The CDR3 runs to 13 residues. The CDR3 DNA sequence: TGTGCCAGCAGTCCCGGGAAGGGGACTGAAGCTTTCTTT. Translated, it gives CASSPGKGTEAFF.

This clone showed up many times. The rearrangement uses TRBV20-1 and TRBJ1-6; maybe TRBD1 (5 bases). The CDR3 is 13 amino acids. Trimming shortened V by 4 bases and J by 9 bases, and 13 bases separated the two germline ends. The germline gives CDR1 DFQATT, CDR2 SNEGSKA (reference sequence). CDR3 sequence reads: CSATGTESSPLHF. CDR3 coding DNA: TGCAGTGCTACCGGGACCGAGTCTTCACCCCTCCACTTT.

This clone was seen ten or more times. V and J are TRBV2 and TRBJ2-2; 8 bases are shared with TRBD2. The V gene end was trimmed by 1 base and the J gene end by 7 bases; junction bases not matched to a gene: 5. Germline loops: CDR1 SNHLY, CDR2 FYNNEI. There are 15 residues in the CDR3. CDR3 nucleotides: TGTGCCAGCAGTGAAGACGCGGGGGGCGGCGGGGAGCTGTTTTTT. The encoded protein is CASSEDAGGGGELFF.

This clone has ten or more counts. V is TRBV3-1 and J is TRBJ1-5; possibly TRBD1 for D (5 bases). This CDR3 has 16 amino acids. V dropped 4 bases and J dropped 0 bases, with 13 bases sitting between them. Germline assignment: CDR1 LGHDT and CDR2 YNNKEL (reference sequence). For the CDR3, the DNA is TGTGCCAGCAGCCCATGCATGGGGGATAGCAATCAGCCCCAGCATTTT. This translates into CASSPCMGDSNQPQHF. Looking up the rest from reference TRBV3-1 and TRBJ1-5 gives the full variable domain: DTAVSQTPKYLVTQMGNDKSIKCEQNLGHDTMYWYKQDSKKFLKIMFSYNNKELIINETVPNRFSPKSPDKAHLNLHINSLELGDSAVYFCASSPCMGDSNQPQHFGDGTRLSIL.

This clone was counted many times. The chain employs TRBV20-1 and TRBJ2-5; 9 bases are a match to TRBD1. The CDR3 is 16 amino acids. Germline V gives CDR1 DFQATT, CDR2 SNEGSKA (reference sequence). V shed 0 bases, J shed 5 bases, and the junction held 10 bases outside the gene matches. This CDR3 reads CSARDPGTGFSETQYF. Written as DNA, the CDR3 is TGCAGTGCTAGAGACCCCGGGACAGGGTTTTCGGAGACCCAGTACTTC.

In its sample, this clone was seen many times. The rearrangement links TRBV10-3 to TRBJ1-1, with TRBD1 matching over 7 bases. The germline V gene encodes CDR1 ENHRY and CDR2 SYGVKD. The CDR3 is made up of 13 amino acids. The J segment lost 8 bases and the V segment lost 0 bases, leaving 3 bases of the junction unmatched. Written as DNA, the CDR3 is TGTGCCATCAGTGAGTCCCAGGGGGGGGAAGCTTTCTTT. Amino acid sequence: CAISESQGGEAFF.

This clone showed up many times. The V call is TRBV2, the J call TRBJ2-7; 8 bases are shared with TRBD1. The germline gives CDR1 SNHLY, CDR2 FYNNEI. V trimming: 4 bases; J trimming: 3 bases; junction bases outside the gene matches: 8. The length of the CDR3 is 15 residues. The DNA of the CDR3 is TGTGCCAGCAGTGGGCAGGGGGCCCCAAACTACGAGCAGTACTTC. It yields the protein CASSGQGAPNYEQYF.

This clone was seen repeatedly, ten times or more. This may arise from a read error, as a much more abundant clone is one base away. Distinct nucleotide sequences in the sample also encode this CDR3. J is TRBJ2-2 and V is TRBV12-3 or TRBV12-4, with TRBD1 matching 9 bases. The CDR3 runs to 15 residues. CDR3 residues: CASIPGQGKGGELFF. CDR3 nucleotide sequence: TGTGCCAGCATCCCGGGACAGGGAAAGGGCGGGGAGCTGTTTTTC.

By proportion, this clone is medium-sized (0.01 to 0.1%). The chain uses TRBV12-3 or TRBV12-4 and TRBJ1-1; possibly TRBD1 for D (5 bases). V dropped 6 bases and J dropped 0 bases, with 17 bases sitting between them. The CDR3 is 16 residues long. CDR3 amino acids: CASSPGGGVMNTEAFF. CDR3 sequence (DNA): TGTGCCAGCAGCCCGGGGGGGGGAGTGATGAACACTGAAGCTTTCTTT.

This clone showed up many times. This rearrangement joins TRBV2 to TRBJ2-7; 10 bases map to TRBD2. The ends lost 7 bases at V and 6 bases at J; junction bases unmatched: 12. Germline assignment: CDR1 SNHLY and CDR2 FYNNEI. The CDR3 loop spans 15 amino acids. CDR3 in DNA: TGTGCCAGCATTTCCCAGGGGCTAGCGGGAGCCGAGCAGTACTTC. Residues: CASISQGLAGAEQYF.

With regard to this clone: A much more abundant neighbour one base away suggests this may be a read error. This sample includes further DNA sequences coding for the same CDR3. The chain has TRBV9 and TRBJ1-5; D not resolved. Germline V gene sequence: CDR1 SGDLS, CDR2 YYNGEE. The CDR3 is 9 amino acids. The CDR3 spells CASSVALGF. In DNA, the CDR3 is TGTGCCAGCAGCGTAGCCCTGGGGTTT.

There are many counts of this clone. J is TRBJ1-2 and V is TRBV3-1; weak D call: TRBD1 (6 bases). The CDR3 runs to 15 residues. V was clipped by 0 bases and J by 8 bases, with 16 bases between them. The germline gives CDR1 LGHDT, CDR2 YNNKEL (reference sequence). The CDR3 spells CASSQEGEGVRGYTF. CDR3 bases: TGTGCCAGCAGCCAAGAAGGGGAGGGGGTCCGGGGCTACACCTTC.

This clone has at least ten counts. The chain combines TRBV29-1 with TRBJ2-7, with 7 bases aligning to TRBD2. CDR1 is SQVTM and CDR2 is ANQGSEA in the germline V gene. CDR3 length: 15 residues. V trimming: 0 bases; J trimming: 1 base; junction bases outside the gene matches: 6. CDR3 bases: TGCAGCGTTGAAGATAATACGGGAGGTTCCTACGAGCAGTACTTC. The encoded protein is CSVEDNTGGSYEQYF.

This clone was recorded many times. V is TRBV7-9 and J is TRBJ2-2; D call uncertain. The V gene's germline CDR1 is SEHNR and CDR2 FQNEAQ (reference sequence). V lost 4 bases to trimming and J lost 3 bases, with 9 bases between them. The CDR3 extends over 14 amino acids. The CDR3, as DNA: TGTGCCAGCAGCTCGCTTGGGTACACCGGGGAGCTGTTTTTT. Amino acid sequence: CASSSLGYTGELFF. The entire variable domain, with the rest obtained from reference TRBV7-9 and TRBJ2-2, is as follows: DTGVSQNPRHKITKRGQNVTFRCDPISEHNRLYWYRQTLGQGPEFLTYFQNEAQLEKSRLLSDRFSAERPKGSFSTLEIQRTEQGDSAMYLCASSSLGYTGELFFGEGSRLTVL.

This clone was picked up many times. The rearrangement joins TRBV11-2 to TRBJ2-7; 7 nucleotides line up with TRBD1. Trimming cost V 0 bases and J 4 bases; bases outside gene matches: 6. CDR3 size: 15 residues. Per the germline V gene, CDR1 is SGHAT and CDR2 is FQNNGV. The CDR3 coding sequence is TGTGCCAGCAGCTTAGATAAGGGACAGTATTACGAGCAGTACTTC. Amino acid sequence: CASSLDKGQYYEQYF.

This clone was seen many times. V is TRBV19 and J is TRBJ1-5; maybe TRBD1 (6 bases). Germline values: CDR1 LNHDA, CDR2 SQIVND (reference sequence). Trimming removed 1 base at V and 6 bases at J, with 16 bases between. The CDR3 has 16 residues. The CDR3 loop reads CASSIARGGGPQPQHF. The CDR3 nucleotides read TGTGCCAGTAGTATAGCTCGGGGTGGGGGGCCTCAGCCCCAGCATTTT. The full variable domain, in which reference TRBV19 and TRBJ1-5 provide the parts outside the CDR3, is DGGITQSPKYLFRKEGQNVTLSCEQNLNHDAMYWYRQDPGQGLRLIYYSQIVNDFQKGDIAEGYSVSREKKESFPLTVTSAQKNPTAFYLCASSIARGGGPQPQHFGDGTRLSIL.

This clone was picked up many times. The chain couples TRBV20-1 to TRBJ2-3; D possibly matches TRBD1 or TRBD2 (5 bases each). With 3 bases removed from V and 0 bases from J, the gap between germline ends came to 7 bases. Germline V CDR1 and CDR2: DFQATT, SNEGSKA (reference sequence). CDR3 length: 13 amino acids. The CDR3 bases are TGCAGTGCTAGTCGGGACAGCACAGATACGCAGTATTTT. Its translation: CSASRDSTDTQYF.

This clone came up many times. This chain joins TRBV11-2 and TRBJ1-5, with D possibly TRBD1 on 6 matching bases. The CDR3 runs 13 residues. V was pared by 5 bases and J by 5 bases, with 10 bases between. CDR1 and CDR2 from the germline V gene are SGHAT and FQNNGV. CDR3 sequence reads: CASSKGGYQPQHF. The CDR3 region has the DNA TGTGCCAGCAGCAAAGGGGGATATCAGCCCCAGCATTTT.

This clone has at least ten counts. The J gene is TRBJ1-2, the V gene TRBV5-1; the match to TRBD1 covers 8 bases. The trim removed 8 bases at V and 7 bases at J, leaving 10 bases unmatched. Per germline, CDR1 SGHRS and CDR2 YFSETQ. This CDR3 comprises 13 residues. CDR3 in DNA: TGCGCCAGTCAAAGGGCAGGGGGCGGTGGCTACACCTTC. It encodes CASQRAGGGGYTF.

This clone came up a few times. Relative to the germline gene, one junction end is altered; a read error may explain this. In DNA form, the CDR3 reads TGTGTCAGTAGTACGGAGCGGAAGCTGTTTTTT. Its translation: CVSSTERKLFF. The rearrangement joins TRBV19 to TRBJ1-4; no clear D gene. Per the germline V gene, CDR1 is LNHDA and CDR2 is SQIVND (reference sequence). The CDR3 is 11 residues long.

This clone is labeled medium-sized (0.01 to 0.1%). V usage is TRBV5-5 and J usage is TRBJ2-7, with D perhaps assigned TRBD1 or TRBD2 (5 bases each). This CDR3 region has 15 residues. CDR1 is SGHKS, CDR2 YYEKEE, per germline (reference sequence). The V gene lost 5 bases and the J gene lost 2 bases, with 17 bases spanning the gap. CDR3 protein: CASRQTRDLTYEQYF. The CDR3 coding sequence is TGTGCCAGCAGACAGACCCGGGACCTCACCTACGAGCAGTACTTC. The variable domain in full, with the rest retrieved from reference TRBV5-5 and TRBJ2-7, is DAGVTQSPTHLIKTRGQQVTLRCSPISGHKSVSWYQQVLGQGPQFIFQYYEKEERGRGNFPDRFSARQFPNYSSELNVNALLLGDSALYLCASRQTRDLTYEQYFGPGTRLTVT.